The source of this T cell receptor (beta chain) is a study of shared clonotypes between healthy human individuals. Using immunoSEQ multiplex PCR, the repertoire was profiled, and TCRdb retains in-frame clones only, with some absent. The sample has about half a million clones, roughly 77% seen once. This CDR3 has 14 residues. Germline-derived CDR1 and CDR2 are SGHTA and FQGTGA. V lost 2 bases and J 4 bases, leaving 10 bases between the germline ends. The chain carries TRBV7-3 and TRBJ2-3; tentatively, D is TRBD1 or TRBD2 (5 bases each). Material: PBMCs. This TCR was sampled from a woman in her thirties or forties in good health. Some clones in this sample may be carry-over from other donors' samples. The CDR3 DNA sequence: TGTGCCAGCAGCTTACGAGGGGAAGCAGATACGCAGTATTTT. It codes for CASSLRGEADTQYF.